This TCR beta chain was obtained from a study of cytomegalovirus exposure and HLA in healthy donors. Study details: There were about 86 million unique TCRs (from HLA-typed donors) in an early data release.

The donors, nominally healthy at sampling, likely had unrecorded immune exposures. Broader study findings: Analysis performed later found over 15,000 TCR beta sequences associated with HLA alleles at 0.05 false discovery rate.

Germline CDR1 is SNHLY and CDR2 is FYNNEI. The CDR3 is 14 residues long. V shed 4 bases, J shed 0 bases, and the junction held 0 bases outside the gene matches. Primers included in the PCR were 60 Vbeta and 13 Jbeta primers. Produced via immunoSEQ multiplex PCR; TCRdb's table is partial and in-frame only. The sample includes 65,000 or so clones, 60% to 80% seen only once; the top ten take around 2.7%. As for this clone: Its antigen is unidentified.

Sequenced sample: PBMCs. This clonotype originated in a man aged 25-45 years in good health and CMV-seronegative. The chain has TRBV2 and TRBJ2-4; 7 bases map to TRBD1. The CDR3 DNA follows: TGTGCCAGCAGTGGGGACAGAGCCAAAAACATTCAGTACTTC. Its translation is CASSGDRAKNIQYF.